This T cell receptor (beta chain) was sequenced during a study of shared clonotypes between healthy human individuals. Overall study: Donors had three CD4 naive, three CD4 memory, two CD8 naive and one CD8 memory plate apiece.

It was across several immunoSEQ plates that each subset's genomic DNA was evenly split. Here immunoSEQ multiplex PCR was the method, and the copy in TCRdb shows in-frame clones only, minus some. The top ten clones hold over 0.12% of a sample with approximately 2.5 million clones, over 85% of them seen once. The CDR3 is made up of 14 amino acids. Germline loops: CDR1 LGHNT, CDR2 FRNRAP. Trimming cost V 1 base and J 4 bases, with 7 bases left between them. General study points: Investigators expected sequencing depth to affect clonotype sharing among donors.

Healthy adults negative for HIV, lacking recent acute infections or vaccinations, served as donors. Note on this clone: Antigen specificity is unknown.

The source material was naive CD4+ T cells sorted from blood. Described subset: CD45RA+ positively selected. The J gene is TRBJ1-4, the V gene TRBV12-5; D unresolved. The clonotype comes from a young man in good health. CDR3 in DNA: TGTGCTAGTGGTTTGGGGACCGTTAATGAAAAACTGTTTTTT. As protein: CASGLGTVNEKLFF.